Presented here are 7 T cell receptor beta chains from one specimen sequenced in a study of T cell changes during pregnancy in multiple sclerosis. Assay: immunoSEQ multiplex PCR; the TCRdb copy retains only in-frame clones and omits some. Of 69,000 or so clones in the sample, 90% to 95% were seen once. The input for sequencing was CD4+ T cells from peripheral blood mononuclear cells, taken in the third trimester of pregnancy. The receptor source for this set is a female donor in good health, enrolled as a control in a pregnancy study.

The V call is TRBV5-1, the J call TRBJ2-1; TRBD2 matches at 7 bases. J was trimmed by 12 bases and V by 4 bases; bases with no gene match: 16. CDR1 SGHRS and CDR2 YFSETQ come from the germline V gene. The CDR3 is made up of 15 amino acids. The DNA for the CDR3 is TGCGCCAGCAGCGCGACTAGCCAACCTACAATGAGGCAGTTCTTC. Translated, it gives CASSATSQPTMRQFF.

This rearrangement joins TRBV19 to TRBJ1-5; tentatively, D is TRBD1 (6 bases). V was trimmed by 7 bases and J by 0 bases, leaving 22 bases between them. The CDR3 totals 18 residues. The germline CDR1 and CDR2 sequences are LNHDA and SQIVND (reference sequence). The CDR3 DNA reads TGTGCCAGTATCCCCACAGGGCTTGGGGATTATAGCAATCAGCCCCAGCATTTT. It translates to CASIPTGLGDYSNQPQHF. Based on the CDR3 plus reference TRBV19 and TRBJ1-5, the full variable domain is DGGITQSPKYLFRKEGQNVTLSCEQNLNHDAMYWYRQDPGQGLRLIYYSQIVNDFQKGDIAEGYSVSREKKESFPLTVTSAQKNPTAFYLCASIPTGLGDYSNQPQHFGDGTRLSIL.

The chain carries TRBV7-3 and TRBJ1-2, with no clear D. This CDR3 is 14 amino acids long. V dropped 8 bases and J dropped 4 bases, with 17 bases sitting between them. Germline loops: CDR1 SGHTA, CDR2 FQGTGA. As DNA, the CDR3 is TGTGCCAGCGCTGAGAATACCATTTCCTATGGCTACACCTTC. Translated, it gives CASAENTISYGYTF. Together with reference TRBV7-3 and TRBJ1-2, the CDR3 gives the full variable domain: GAGVSQTPSNKVTEKGKYVELRCDPISGHTALYWYRQSLGQGPEFLIYFQGTGAADDSGLPNDRFFAVRPEGSVSTLKIQRTERGDSAVYLCASAENTISYGYTFGSGTRLTVV.

The chain's CDR3 is CASSEGMRDTIYF. The CDR3, as DNA: TGTGCCAGCAGTGAGGGGATGAGGGACACCATATATTTT. The chain is built from TRBV2 and TRBJ1-3, with no clear D. Germline CDR1 is SNHLY and CDR2 is FYNNEI. Trimming removed 3 bases at V and 8 bases at J, with 11 bases between. The CDR3 extends over 13 amino acids.

The rearrangement joins TRBV11-2 to TRBJ2-3; no reliable D call. V lost 3 bases, J lost 0 bases, and 10 bases lay in between. The CDR3 runs to 15 residues. Germline V gene lookup returns CDR1 SGHAT and CDR2 FQNNGV. CDR3 sequence (DNA): TGTGCCAGCAGCTTCCTAGGTGCTAGCACAGATACGCAGTATTTT. It codes for CASSFLGASTDTQYF.

V gene TRBV5-1 combines with J gene TRBJ2-1; no reliable D call. The V end lost 4 bases, the J end lost 5 bases, and 16 bases lay between the germline ends. Germline-derived CDR1 and CDR2 are SGHRS and YFSETQ. The CDR3 loop spans 15 amino acids. The CDR3, as DNA: TGCGCCAGCAGCCCAGTCATAGGAGATCACAATGAGCAGTTCTTC. Its translation is CASSPVIGDHNEQFF.

The chain links TRBV5-6 to TRBJ1-5; the match to TRBD1 covers 7 bases. The CDR3 length is 16 residues. J lost 0 bases, V lost 3 bases, and 6 bases had no gene match. Germline V lookup: CDR1 SGHDT, CDR2 YYEEEE. This chain's CDR3 is CASSSKRTGSNQPQHF. The CDR3 DNA follows: TGTGCCAGCAGCTCCAAAAGGACAGGTAGCAATCAGCCCCAGCATTTT.